This TCR beta chain was sequenced in a study of early T cells in non-severe SARS-CoV-2 infection. Study-level background: Sequenced bulk RNA came from whole blood that was unsorted, and chains were unpaired.

Attached unique molecular identifiers marked individual cDNA molecules. MiXCR was run by TCRdb on the 5' RACE reads, yielding one entry per CDR3 protein. The profile shows around 79,000 distinct CDR3 sequences, about 10% of them singletons. Trimming removed 3 bases from V and 1 base from J; junction bases left unmatched: 6. Looked up from germline, CDR1 is SGHRS and CDR2 is YFSETQ. CDR3 length: 15 residues. There are a few counts of this clonotype. Antigen unknown. Study observations and caveats: In VDJdb matching, anti-spike CD8 responses were favored while private and CD4 specificities went missing.

Sequencing used whole blood, obtained at baseline. This clonotype was obtained from an adult who was a healthcare worker with PCR-confirmed SARS-CoV-2 infection or an uninfected control (not recorded which). This sequence joins TRBV5-1 and TRBJ2-7, with 8 bases fitting TRBD1. This CDR3 reads CASSSGTGYSYEQYF. The DNA of the CDR3 is TGCGCCAGCAGCTCCGGGACAGGTTATTCCTACGAGCAGTACTTC.